The entry below gives a single T cell receptor beta chain sequence along with its context. This clonotype has more than one count but fewer than ten. Its target antigen remains unknown. Nothing much larger sits one base from this clone, and base qualities are not available. This entry belongs to a study of CD8 T cells in ankylosing spondylitis (dated by TCRdb to between 2016 and 2019). For the wider study: T cell receptor beta repertoires were profiled in healthy donors and ankylosing spondylitis patients so that disease-linked TCR variants could be found. The whole study cohort included some 100 healthy donors and about two dozen ankylosing spondylitis patients. Peripheral blood was sampled, and synovial fluid was also collected from ankylosing spondylitis patients. Overall results and qualifications from the work: In peripheral blood, the disease-linked clones were found at relatively low frequencies and had a CD8+ phenotype. According to the report, matched synovial fluid samples from ankylosing spondylitis patients were significantly enriched for the disease-linked clones. Some motif variants were previously reported in synovial fluid and blood of reactive arthritis patients, suggesting common disease-initiation mechanisms. A TCR beta motif of several highly homologous amino acid variants appeared characteristic of blood from ankylosing spondylitis patients.

CDR1 MNHNS and CDR2 SASEGT were looked up in the germline V gene. The CDR3 runs 17 amino acids, cysteine and phenylalanine included. Only the CDR3 DNA stays, 51 bases, in frame from base 1. Trimming takes 9 bases from V and 7 bases from J, and the germline ends sit 28 bases apart. TCRdb lists the instrument as Illumina HiSeq 2500. TCR beta libraries were prepared by quantitative 5'-RACE with molecular barcodes. As for the original processing: A new computational method, built on a probabilistic model of VDJ rearrangement, was used to identify disease-linked TCR variants. The public reads were run again by TCRdb, first through fastp at Q25 and then through MiXCR, and only productive beta chains were kept. Here each entry gathers all rows of one CDR3 protein and keeps the most common genes and DNA. It is TCRdb's table, rather than the study itself, that gives the V and J calls and clone size. This sample has around 130,000 distinct CDR3 sequences in its table, and roughly 18% of those were observed once. Together, the top ten hold about 30% of the sample.

Sequencing was done on a sample of blood, either unsorted or a sorted T cell fraction (not recorded which). This sequence uses TRBV6-1 and TRBJ2-1; the D gene may be TRBD1 or TRBD2, since each aligns over 6 bases. This TCR was recovered from a male donor with ankylosing spondylitis. The CDR3 protein is CASATNKGGNLWNEQFF. The DNA sequence reads TGTGCCAGTGCTACTAATAAGGGGGGCAATCTTTGGAATGAGCAGTTCTTC.